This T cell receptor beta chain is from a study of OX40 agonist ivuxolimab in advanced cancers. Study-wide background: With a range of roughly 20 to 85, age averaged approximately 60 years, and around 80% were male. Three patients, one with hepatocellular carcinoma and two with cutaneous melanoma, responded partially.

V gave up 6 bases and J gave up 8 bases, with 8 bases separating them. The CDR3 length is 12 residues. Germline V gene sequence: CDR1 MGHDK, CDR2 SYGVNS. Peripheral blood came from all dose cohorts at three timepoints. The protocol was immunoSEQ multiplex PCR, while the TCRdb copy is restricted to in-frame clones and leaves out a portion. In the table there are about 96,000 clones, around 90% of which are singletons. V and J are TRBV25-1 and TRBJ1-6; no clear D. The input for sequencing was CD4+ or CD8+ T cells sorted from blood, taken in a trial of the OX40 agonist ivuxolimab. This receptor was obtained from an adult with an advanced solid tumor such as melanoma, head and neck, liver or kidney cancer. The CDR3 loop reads CASRSGDSPLHF. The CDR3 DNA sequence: TGTGCCAGCAGGTCCGGGGATTCACCCCTCCACTTT.